This entry concerns a single T cell receptor beta chain. Its antigen is unidentified. A universal primer site came from template switching; cDNA carried unique molecular identifiers. TCRdb redid the calling of the 5' RACE reads with MiXCR, one entry per CDR3 protein. In the table there are 200,000 to 250,000 distinct CDR3 sequences, more than 6.5% of which are singletons. The source of the sample is a study of identical twins. Study outcomes and limitations: Zero-insertion analyses could be partly confounded by invariant MAIT and iNKT cells. Within cord blood, abundant beta clonotypes carried fewer insertions, but memory repertoires showed no such trend. The study found that models underestimated out-of-frame TCR alpha sharing in monozygotic twins.

Germline assignment: CDR1 LGHDT and CDR2 YNNKEL (reference sequence). Trimming pared 4 bases from V and 1 base from J, leaving 16 bases between. The CDR3 is 16 residues long. The sample was also reused in another study, on yellow fever vaccine responses in identical twins.

The sample was memory (CD45RO+) T cells sorted from blood. The sequence derives from a woman aged 18-29 years in good health. V usage is TRBV3-1 and J usage is TRBJ1-2; no clear D. DNA of the CDR3: TGTGCCAGCAGCCCCCCTGCGGAGTTCCGTAACTATGGCTACACCTTC. Its protein is CASSPPAEFRNYGYTF.